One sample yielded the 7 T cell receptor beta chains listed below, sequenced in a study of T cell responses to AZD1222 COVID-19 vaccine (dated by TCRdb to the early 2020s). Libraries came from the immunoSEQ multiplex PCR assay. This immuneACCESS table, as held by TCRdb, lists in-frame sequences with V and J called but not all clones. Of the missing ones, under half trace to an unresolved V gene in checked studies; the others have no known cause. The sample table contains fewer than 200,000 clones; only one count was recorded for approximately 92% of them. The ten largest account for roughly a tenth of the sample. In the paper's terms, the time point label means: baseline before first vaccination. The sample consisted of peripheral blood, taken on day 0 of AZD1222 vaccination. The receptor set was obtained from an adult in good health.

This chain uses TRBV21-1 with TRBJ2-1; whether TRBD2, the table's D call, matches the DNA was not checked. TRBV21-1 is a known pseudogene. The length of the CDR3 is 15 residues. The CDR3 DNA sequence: TGTGCCAGCAGCAAAGACCCACGGGGGGCCCCGGAGCAGTTCTTC. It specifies CASSKDPRGAPEQFF.

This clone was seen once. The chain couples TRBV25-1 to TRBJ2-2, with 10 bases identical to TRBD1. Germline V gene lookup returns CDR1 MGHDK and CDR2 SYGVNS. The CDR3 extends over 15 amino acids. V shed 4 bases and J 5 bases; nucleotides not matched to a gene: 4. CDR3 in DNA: TGTGCCAGCAGTGTTGACAGGGGGCAAACCGGGGAGCTGTTTTTT. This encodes CASSVDRGQTGELFF.

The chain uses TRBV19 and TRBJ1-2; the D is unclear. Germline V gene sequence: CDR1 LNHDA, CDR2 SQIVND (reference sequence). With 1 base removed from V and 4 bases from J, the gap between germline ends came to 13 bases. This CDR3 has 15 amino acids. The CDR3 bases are TGTGCCAGTAGTATAGGCTTCATGGGATTCTATGGCTACACCTTC. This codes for CASSIGFMGFYGYTF.

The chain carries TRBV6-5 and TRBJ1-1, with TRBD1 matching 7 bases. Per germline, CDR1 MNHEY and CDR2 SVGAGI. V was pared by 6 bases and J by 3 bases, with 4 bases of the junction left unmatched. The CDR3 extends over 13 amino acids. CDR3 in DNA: TGTGCCAGCAGATCTCAGGGGGACACTGAAGCTTTCTTT. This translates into CASRSQGDTEAFF.

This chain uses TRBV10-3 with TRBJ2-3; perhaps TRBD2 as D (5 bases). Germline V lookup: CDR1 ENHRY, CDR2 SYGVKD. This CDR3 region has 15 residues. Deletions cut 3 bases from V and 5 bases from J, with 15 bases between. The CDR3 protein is CAISDGSKREDTQYF. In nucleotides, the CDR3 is TGTGCCATCAGTGACGGATCGAAACGGGAAGATACGCAGTATTTT.

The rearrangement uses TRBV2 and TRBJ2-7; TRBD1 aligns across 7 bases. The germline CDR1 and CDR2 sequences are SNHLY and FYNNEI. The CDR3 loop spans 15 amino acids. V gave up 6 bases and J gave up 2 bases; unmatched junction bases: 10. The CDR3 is CASSQGQDLPYEQYF. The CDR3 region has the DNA TGTGCCAGCAGCCAAGGACAGGATCTACCCTACGAGCAGTACTTC.

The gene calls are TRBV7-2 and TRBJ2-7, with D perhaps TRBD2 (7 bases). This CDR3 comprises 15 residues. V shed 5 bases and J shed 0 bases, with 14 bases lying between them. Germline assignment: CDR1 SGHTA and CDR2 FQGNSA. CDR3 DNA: TGTGCCAGCAGCCCGGGGGGCTCCAGCTCCTACGAGCAGTACTTC. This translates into CASSPGGSSSYEQYF.